The 27 T cell receptor beta chains given below trace back to one sample, sequenced in a study of metastatic and nonmetastatic thyroid tumors. Each patient went into thyroid surgery without having received any treatment. Through MiXCR, TCRdb re-clonotyped the PCR reads. The repertoire includes about 40,000 clones, roughly 10% of them detected once, and under 30% sits in the top ten. What was sequenced was blood. These TCRs come from a female donor with papillary thyroid cancer or a benign thyroid nodule (not recorded which). Some clones in this sample may be carry-over from other donors' samples.

This clone has a count of ten or more. CDR3 nucleotides: TGCAGTGCTAGAGGACGGTCAAATCAGCCCCAGCATTTT. Translation gives CSARGRSNQPQHF. This chain uses TRBV20-1 with TRBJ1-5; D remains ambiguous. The CDR3 runs to 13 residues. Germline loops: CDR1 DFQATT, CDR2 SNEGSKA (reference sequence). V lost 1 base and J lost 4, with 8 bases in between.

This clone was seen ten or more times. The gene calls are TRBV5-6 and TRBJ2-1; D is possibly TRBD2 (5 bases). With 6 bases removed from V and 9 bases from J, the gap between germline ends came to 13 bases. Germline CDR1 is SGHDT and CDR2 is YYEEEE. The CDR3 loop spans 12 amino acids. The CDR3 loop reads CASTRTRGEQFF. DNA of the CDR3: TGTGCCAGCACCCGGACCCGGGGTGAGCAGTTCTTC.

There are many counts of this clone. The rearrangement joins TRBV3-1 to TRBJ1-5; 8 bases are shared with TRBD1. The CDR3 runs to 15 residues. After removal of 5 bases from V and 1 base from J, the junction contained 4 bases not matched to a gene. Germline values: CDR1 LGHDT, CDR2 YNNKEL (reference sequence). The CDR3 nucleotides are TGTGCCAGCAGCAGACGACAGGGGAGCAATCAGCCCCAGCATTTT. It specifies CASSRRQGSNQPQHF.

This clone showed up many times. The V gene is TRBV5-1, the J gene TRBJ2-1; no firm D call. The length of the CDR3 is 16 residues. Germline V gene lookup returns CDR1 SGHRS and CDR2 YFSETQ. Trimming pared 0 bases from V and 4 bases from J, leaving 14 bases between. CDR3 sequence reads: CASSLAPVPEYNEQFF. The DNA for the CDR3 is TGCGCCAGCAGCTTGGCCCCGGTTCCGGAATACAATGAGCAGTTCTTC.

This clone was counted a few times. This sequence may be a read error, since a much larger clone differs from it by one base. The rearrangement joins TRBV29-1 to TRBJ2-1, with 7 bases aligning to TRBD2. Trimming at V came to 6 bases and at J to 15 bases, leaving 8 bases not matched to a gene. Per the germline V gene, CDR1 is SQVTM and CDR2 is ANQGSEA. The CDR3 totals 10 residues. CDR3 sequence: CSVYRDYRFF. CDR3 DNA sequence: TGCAGCGTATATAGGGACTACCGGTTCTTC.

The V and J genes are TRBV6-1 and TRBJ2-7; D not certain. From germline, CDR1 is MNHNS and CDR2 SASEGT. The CDR3 is made up of 14 amino acids. V lost 4 bases and J lost 2, with 12 bases in between. The CDR3 is CASSVEGIAYEQYF. The CDR3, as DNA: TGTGCCAGCAGTGTGGAAGGGATAGCCTACGAGCAGTACTTC.

This clone was counted at least ten times. The sample has other DNA sequences that encode this CDR3 too. J is TRBJ2-3 and V is TRBV20-1; 11 bases line up with TRBD2. Per the germline V gene, CDR1 is DFQATT and CDR2 is SNEGSKA (reference sequence). The CDR3 has 17 residues. V dropped 6 bases and J dropped 6; count of bases not matched to a gene: 17. CDR3: CSALSEGTSGPQDTQYF. Written as DNA, the CDR3 is TGCAGTGCCCTATCGGAGGGGACTAGCGGTCCACAGGATACGCAGTATTTT.

This clone was counted many times. J is TRBJ1-2 and V is TRBV20-1; D gene ambiguous. This CDR3 has 12 amino acids. Per germline, CDR1 DFQATT and CDR2 SNEGSKA (reference sequence). With 1 base removed from V and 8 bases from J, the gap between germline ends came to 11 bases. In DNA, the CDR3 is TGCAGTGCTAGAGCCCCAGGAGACGGCTACACCTTC. This sequence encodes CSARAPGDGYTF.

Comments on this clone: A much bigger clone sits one base away, suggesting this may be a read error. This sequence joins TRBV24-1 and TRBJ2-2; the match to TRBD2 covers 8 bases. V gave up 9 bases and J gave up 5 bases; unmatched junction bases: 4. Germline-derived CDR1 and CDR2 are KGHDR and SFDVKD. The length of the CDR3 is 13 residues. The CDR3 loop is CATLSGGTGELFF. The CDR3 DNA reads TGTGCCACCCTATCGGGAGGGACCGGGGAGCTGTTTTTT.

This clone was recorded at least ten times. The chain employs TRBV20-1 and TRBJ1-3; 8 bases line up with TRBD1. Germline CDR1 DFQATT, CDR2 SNEGSKA (reference sequence). The CDR3 is made up of 14 amino acids. V gave up 4 bases and J gave up 4 bases; unmatched junction bases: 6. CDR3 sequence: CSATQGAPGNTIYF. The CDR3 DNA sequence: TGCAGTGCTACCCAGGGGGCGCCGGGAAACACCATATATTTT.

This clone has a count of ten or more. The V call is TRBV20-1, the J call TRBJ1-1; 8 bases line up with TRBD1. CDR3 length: 13 amino acids. Unmatched junction bases numbered 3, after V lost 6 bases and J lost 0 bases. Germline loops: CDR1 DFQATT, CDR2 SNEGSKA (reference sequence). CDR3: CSARDRLNTEAFF. The CDR3 bases are TGCAGTGCACGGGACAGGCTGAACACTGAAGCTTTCTTT.

This clone was recorded at least ten times. The chain links TRBV6-1 to TRBJ1-3; D is unclear. The CDR3 has 16 amino acids. V lost 1 base and J lost 2, with 12 bases in between. Germline-derived CDR1 and CDR2 are MNHNS and SASEGT. The CDR3 coding sequence is TGTGCCAGCAGTGAAGTCGGGATACACGCTGGAAACACCATATATTTT. As protein: CASSEVGIHAGNTIYF.

Many counts were recorded for this clone. The gene calls are TRBV12-3 or TRBV12-4 and TRBJ2-1; D is possibly TRBD2 (6 bases). There are 15 residues in the CDR3. V lost 6 bases and J lost 6, with 18 bases in between. CDR3 in DNA: TGTGCCAGCAGCCCCCTAGCGAACGTAGGCAATGAGCAGTTCTTC. Translated: CASSPLANVGNEQFF.

This clone ranks as medium-sized. This sequence joins TRBV11-2 and TRBJ2-7; D remains unclear. CDR1 is SGHAT, CDR2 FQNNGV, per germline. V was trimmed by 4 bases and J by 2 bases, leaving 12 bases between them. The CDR3 length is 14 residues. In DNA, the CDR3 is TGTGCCAGCAGCTCTTATCCCATTACCTACGAGCAGTACTTC. It codes for CASSSYPITYEQYF. Supplemented by reference TRBV11-2 and TRBJ2-7, the full variable domain reads EAGVAQSPRYKIIEKRQSVAFWCNPISGHATLYWYQQILGQGPKLLIQFQNNGVVDDSQLPKDRFSAERLKGVDSTLKIQPAKLEDSAVYLCASSSYPITYEQYFGPGTRLTVT.

This clone was counted many times. The chain links TRBV28 to TRBJ2-3, with D maybe TRBD2 (6 bases). V was shortened by 8 bases and J by 0 bases, with 24 bases between the two germline ends. Per the germline V gene, CDR1 is MDHEN and CDR2 is SYDVKM. This CDR3 contains 18 residues. The DNA of the CDR3 is TGTGCCAGCCTACCCAGGAGCGGGCGGGACCATAGCACAGATACGCAGTATTTT. The encoded protein is CASLPRSGRDHSTDTQYF.

This clone was observed many times. The J gene is TRBJ1-1, the V gene TRBV20-1, with D unresolved. There are 13 residues in the CDR3. Germline lookup yields CDR1 DFQATT and CDR2 SNEGSKA (reference sequence). Trimming pared 1 base from V and 4 bases from J, leaving 10 bases between. CDR3 nucleotides: TGCAGTGCTAGAGGTCCGGGCGGCACTGAAGCTTTCTTT. Translation: CSARGPGGTEAFF.

Ten or more counts support this clone. This CDR3 is missing its conserved last phenylalanine or tryptophan, likely due to a read error. The DNA is omitted, as the CDR3 cannot be located on it reliably, and the CDR3 follows TCRdb's listing. V gene TRBV20-1 combines with J gene TRBJ2-2. Germline V gene sequence: CDR1 DFQATT, CDR2 SNEGSKA (reference sequence). The CDR3 has 8 amino acids, counting both end residues. The chain's CDR3 is CSAREAAG.

This clone was counted ten times or more. V is TRBV10-2 and J is TRBJ2-1; 13 bases align to TRBD2. V gave up 6 bases and J gave up 5 bases; unmatched junction bases: 4. The germline V gene has CDR1 WSHSY and CDR2 SAAADI. The CDR3 consists of 15 residues. CDR3 sequence: CASSLGTSGNNEQFF. CDR3 nucleotide sequence: TGCGCCAGCAGCCTCGGGACTAGCGGGAACAATGAGCAGTTCTTC.

This clone was counted many times. The J gene is TRBJ2-3, the V gene TRBV12-3 or TRBV12-4; D gene uncertain. V lost 6 bases, J lost 6 bases, and 10 bases lay in between. CDR3 length: 12 amino acids. CDR3 protein: CASSLNSDTQYF. Written as DNA, the CDR3 is TGTGCCAGCAGCCTTAACAGTGATACGCAGTATTTT.

Worth noting for this clone: This could be a read error, since a much larger clone is one nucleotide away. V is TRBV7-9 and J is TRBJ1-2; D is undetermined. CDR3 length: 12 residues. Germline CDR1 reads SEHNR; CDR2 reads FQNEAQ (reference sequence). V was cut by 7 bases and J by 2 bases, with 8 bases left in between. The CDR3 here is CASISSNYGYTF. The CDR3 bases are TGTGCCAGCATCTCCAGCAACTATGGCTACACCTTC. The complete variable domain, with remaining parts taken from reference TRBV7-9 and TRBJ1-2, reads DTGVSQNPRHKITKRGQNVTFRCDPISEHNRLYWYRQTLGQGPEFLTYFQNEAQLEKSRLLSDRFSAERPKGSFSTLEIQRTEQGDSAMYLCASISSNYGYTFGSGTRLTVV.

This clone has just a few counts. The chain couples TRBV6-4 to TRBJ2-7, with D possibly being TRBD1 (6 bases). Trimming pared 5 bases from V and 4 bases from J, leaving 15 bases between. The CDR3 spans 14 residues. Germline V gives CDR1 MRHNA, CDR2 SNTAGT. The CDR3 here is CASSSLRGPYEQYF. CDR3 coding DNA: TGTGCCAGCAGTTCCCTCAGGGGACCTTACGAGCAGTACTTC.

Comments on this clone: As the CDR3 is not closed by the conserved phenylalanine or tryptophan, this likely results from a read error. The rearrangement links TRBV9 to TRBJ1-2, with 7 bases lining up with TRBD1. V was clipped by 3 bases and J by 4 bases; unmatched bases: 6. CDR3 length: 14 residues. The V gene's germline CDR1 is SGDLS and CDR2 YYNGEE. In DNA, the CDR3 is TGTGCCAGCAGCGCAACAGGGGTTCCCTATGGCTACACCGTC. Residues: CASSATGVPYGYTV.

Regarding this clone: A much larger clone differs by one base, so this may be a read error. V gene TRBV7-2 combines with J gene TRBJ1-2, with TRBD1 as a possible D gene (5 bases). Germline V gene data show CDR1 as SGHTA and CDR2 as FQGNSA. This CDR3 spans 14 amino acids. V gave up 0 bases and J gave up 2 bases, with 7 bases separating them. The CDR3 protein is CASSLAGTNYGYTF. As DNA, the CDR3 is TGTGCCAGCAGCTTAGCGGGGACCAACTATGGCTACACCTTC.

This clone was recorded many times. The V call is TRBV28, the J call TRBJ2-3; no reliable D call. This CDR3 has 12 residues. Germline V gives CDR1 MDHEN, CDR2 SYDVKM. V lost 3 bases to trimming and J lost 6 bases, with 7 bases between them. The CDR3 loop reads CASSFLRDTQYF. CDR3 in DNA: TGTGCCAGCAGTTTTTTAAGGGATACGCAGTATTTT.

The sample holds many counts of this clone. V usage is TRBV6-6 and J usage is TRBJ2-1; D perhaps matches TRBD2 (5 bases). CDR1 and CDR2 from the germline V gene are MNHNY and SVGAGI (reference sequence). Trimming shortened V by 2 bases and J by 2 bases, and 19 bases separated the two germline ends. The CDR3 has 18 amino acids. CDR3 in amino acids: CASSYTARVAGPYNEQFF. DNA of the CDR3: TGTGCCAGCAGTTACACCGCCCGGGTTGCGGGTCCCTACAATGAGCAGTTCTTC.

This clone has ten or more counts. The chain links TRBV6-1 to TRBJ2-1; possible D gene TRBD2, 6 bases. Trimming pared 3 bases from V and 7 bases from J, leaving 10 bases between. The CDR3 covers 13 residues. Germline CDR1 and CDR2: MNHNS and SASEGT. This chain's CDR3 is CASSDYRGNEQFF. As DNA, the CDR3 is TGTGCCAGCAGTGACTATCGGGGGAATGAGCAGTTCTTC.

This clone turned up a few times. This clone may be a read error of a much larger clone one base away. The same CDR3 can be traced to other DNA sequences in this sample. The chain is built from TRBV6-1 and TRBJ2-4, with 13 positions matching TRBD2. Germline assignment: CDR1 MNHNS and CDR2 SASEGT. J lost 8 bases, V lost 6 bases, and 7 bases had no gene match. The CDR3 totals 15 residues. CDR3 sequence reads: CASRGLAGLYHIQYF. The CDR3 DNA is TGTGCCAGCAGGGGACTAGCGGGACTATACCACATTCAGTACTTC.